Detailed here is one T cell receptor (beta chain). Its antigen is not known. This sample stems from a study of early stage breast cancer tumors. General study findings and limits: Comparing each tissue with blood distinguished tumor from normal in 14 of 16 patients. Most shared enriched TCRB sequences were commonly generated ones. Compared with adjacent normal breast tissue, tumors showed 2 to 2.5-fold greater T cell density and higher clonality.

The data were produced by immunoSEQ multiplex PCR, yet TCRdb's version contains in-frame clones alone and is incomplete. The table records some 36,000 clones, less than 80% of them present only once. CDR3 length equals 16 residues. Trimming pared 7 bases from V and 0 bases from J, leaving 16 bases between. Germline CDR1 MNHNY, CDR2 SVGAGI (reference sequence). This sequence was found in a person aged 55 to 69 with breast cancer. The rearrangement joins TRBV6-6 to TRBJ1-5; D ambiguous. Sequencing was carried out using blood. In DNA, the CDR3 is TGTGCCAGCATCGACGTGGCACGATATAGCAATCAGCCCCAGCATTTT. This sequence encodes CASIDVARYSNQPQHF.